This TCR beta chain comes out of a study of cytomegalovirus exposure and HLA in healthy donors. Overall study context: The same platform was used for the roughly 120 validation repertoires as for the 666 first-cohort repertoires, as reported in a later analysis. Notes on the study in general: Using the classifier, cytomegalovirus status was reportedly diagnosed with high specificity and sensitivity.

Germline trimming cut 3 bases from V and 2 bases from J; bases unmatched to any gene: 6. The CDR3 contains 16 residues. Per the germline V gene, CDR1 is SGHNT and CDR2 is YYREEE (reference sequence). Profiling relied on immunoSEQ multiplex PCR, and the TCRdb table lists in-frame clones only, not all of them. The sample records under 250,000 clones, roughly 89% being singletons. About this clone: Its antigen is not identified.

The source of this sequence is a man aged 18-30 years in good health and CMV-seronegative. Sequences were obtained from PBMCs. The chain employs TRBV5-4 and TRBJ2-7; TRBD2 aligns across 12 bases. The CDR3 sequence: CASSSGLAGPTYEQYF. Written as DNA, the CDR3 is TGTGCCAGCAGCTCAGGACTAGCGGGACCCACCTACGAGCAGTACTTC.